Below, 17 T cell receptor beta chains from the same sample are listed, as sequenced in a study of blood T cell repertoires in COVID-19. The data were produced by immunoSEQ multiplex PCR, yet TCRdb's version contains in-frame clones alone and is incomplete. This sample carries over 150,000 clones, about 85% of them seen once, and the ten largest clones take around 1.1%. The sequencing input was peripheral blood. The source of these receptors is a man aged 25 to 45 with acute or convalescent COVID-19.

This clone came up a few times. The chain joins TRBV5-4 to TRBJ1-2; the D is unclear. The V end lost 0 bases, the J end lost 7 bases, and 16 bases lay between the germline ends. Germline CDR1 and CDR2: SGHNT and YYREEE (reference sequence). The CDR3 consists of 15 residues. The CDR3 loop reads CASSLDTRDPGGYTF. The DNA for the CDR3 is TGTGCCAGCAGCTTGGACACGAGGGATCCCGGTGGCTACACCTTC.

This clone was counted once. The rearrangement uses TRBV6-5 and TRBJ2-7; 9 bases are a match to TRBD2. Germline trimming cut 3 bases from V and 4 bases from J; bases unmatched to any gene: 10. Germline CDR1 MNHEY, CDR2 SVGAGI. CDR3 length: 16 amino acids. CDR3 residues: CASSYEREAPIYEQYF. DNA for the CDR3: TGTGCCAGCAGTTATGAGCGGGAGGCCCCGATTTACGAGCAGTACTTC.

The V gene is TRBV4-1, the J gene TRBJ2-4; TRBD1 is a possible D gene (5 bases). Germline values: CDR1 MGHRA, CDR2 YSYEKL. This CDR3 has 14 amino acids. Trimming pared 0 bases from V and 10 bases from J, leaving 13 bases between. The CDR3 sequence: CASSQDRGVGIQYF. The CDR3 DNA sequence: TGCGCCAGCAGCCAAGATAGGGGCGTAGGTATTCAGTACTTC.

In this sample, this clone turned up once. The V gene is TRBV5-1, the J gene TRBJ2-3; 10 bases map to TRBD2. Trimming cost V 6 bases and J 3 bases; bases outside gene matches: 1. The CDR3 totals 13 residues. Germline V gives CDR1 SGHRS, CDR2 YFSETQ. CDR3 sequence: CASKREGTDTQYF. The CDR3 region has the DNA TGCGCCAGCAAGCGGGAGGGTACAGATACGCAGTATTTT.

The CDR3 loop is CASSLTGAGANVLTF. Written as DNA, the CDR3 is TGTGCCAGCAGTCTGACAGGGGCTGGGGCCAACGTCCTGACTTTC. V gene TRBV6-2 or TRBV6-3 combines with J gene TRBJ2-6, with TRBD1 matching 8 bases. CDR3 size: 15 residues. Germline V CDR1 and CDR2: MNHEY, SVGEGT. Germline trimming cut 5 bases from V and 2 bases from J; bases unmatched to any gene: 2.

The rearrangement uses TRBV9 and TRBJ1-2; TRBD1 aligns across 7 bases. Germline CDR1 is SGDLS and CDR2 is YYNGEE. There are 13 residues in the CDR3. J gave up 7 bases and V 6 bases, and 9 bases lay outside the gene matches. This chain's CDR3 is CASNPGQLIGYTF. The CDR3 DNA reads TGTGCCAGCAACCCGGGACAGTTAATTGGCTACACCTTC.

The V call is TRBV6-1, the J call TRBJ2-3; 9 positions agree with TRBD1. Germline V lookup: CDR1 MNHNS, CDR2 SASEGT. J was trimmed by 5 bases and V by 3 bases; bases with no gene match: 3. The CDR3 spans 14 residues. The CDR3 spells CASSDRTGVDTQYF. CDR3 coding DNA: TGTGCCAGCAGTGATCGGACAGGGGTAGATACGCAGTATTTT.

The chain links TRBV5-1 to TRBJ2-7; weak D call: TRBD1 (5 bases). Germline CDR1 and CDR2: SGHRS and YFSETQ. V was shortened by 0 bases and J by 2 bases, with 9 bases between the two germline ends. This CDR3 has 14 residues. In DNA, the CDR3 is TGCGCCAGCAGCTTGGAGGTAGGGGCCTACGAGCAGTACTTC. Its protein product is CASSLEVGAYEQYF.

This chain joins TRBV6-5 and TRBJ1-1, with D possibly being TRBD1 (6 bases). The CDR3 extends over 14 amino acids. Between the trimmed V and J ends, which lost 5 bases and 2 bases, there was a span of 12 bases. Germline CDR1 is MNHEY and CDR2 is SVGAGI. The DNA for the CDR3 is TGTGCCAGCAGTCTACAGGGACGAAACACTGAAGCTTTCTTT. Its translation: CASSLQGRNTEAFF.

Written as DNA, the CDR3 is TGTGCCAGCAGTCTCTCCTTGGGACAGTACACCATATATTTT. Amino acid sequence: CASSLSLGQYTIYF. This chain links TRBV6-5 with TRBJ1-3, with 7 bases aligning to TRBD1. Germline assignment: CDR1 MNHEY and CDR2 SVGAGI. CDR3 size: 14 residues. J gave up 8 bases and V 5 bases, and 9 bases lay outside the gene matches.

V is TRBV20-1 and J is TRBJ2-1; D may be TRBD2 (5 bases). Per the germline V gene, CDR1 is DFQATT and CDR2 is SNEGSKA (reference sequence). The CDR3 contains 15 residues. V dropped 3 bases and J dropped 4 bases, with 16 bases sitting between them. CDR3 amino acids: CSASTVTRLYNEQFF. Here the CDR3 DNA reads TGCAGTGCTAGTACCGTTACTAGGTTATACAATGAGCAGTTCTTC.

This chain connects TRBV13 to TRBJ1-1; 8 bases are shared with TRBD1. The CDR3 consists of 14 residues. Germline trimming cut 4 bases from V and 5 bases from J; bases unmatched to any gene: 6. Germline-derived CDR1 and CDR2 are PRHDT and FYEKMQ (reference sequence). The CDR3 bases are TGTGCCAGCAGCTCCCGGACAGGGAGAACTGAAGCTTTCTTT. Amino acid sequence: CASSSRTGRTEAFF.

The V and J genes are TRBV28 and TRBJ2-7; 8 nucleotides match TRBD1. Germline V gene sequence: CDR1 MDHEN, CDR2 SYDVKM. The CDR3 totals 12 residues. The junction had 0 bases not matched to a gene; V was cut back by 6 bases and J by 2 bases. The CDR3 reads CASRQGAYEQYF. DNA for the CDR3: TGTGCCAGCAGACAGGGGGCCTACGAGCAGTACTTC.

This chain uses TRBV18 with TRBJ1-1, with a weak D call TRBD1 (6 bases). Trimming took off 4 bases at V and 4 bases at J, with 10 bases between the two ends. Germline V gives CDR1 KGHSH, CDR2 LQKENI. The CDR3 length is 13 residues. The CDR3 bases are TGTGCCAGCTCACAGGGGGGGTTCACTGAAGCTTTCTTT. It yields the protein CASSQGGFTEAFF.

The chain is built from TRBV11-2 and TRBJ1-5; D perhaps matches TRBD1 (6 bases). Trimming took off 1 base at V and 3 bases at J, with 10 bases between the two ends. Germline values: CDR1 SGHAT, CDR2 FQNNGV. CDR3 length equals 15 residues. This CDR3 reads CASSLAGDNNQPQHF. In DNA form, the CDR3 reads TGTGCCAGCAGCTTAGCAGGGGACAACAATCAGCCCCAGCATTTT.

Here the CDR3 DNA reads TGTGCCAGCAGCCAAACAGTAGAACAGTTCTTC. It codes for CASSQTVEQFF. V is TRBV3-1 (or the pseudogene TRBV3-2) and J is TRBJ2-1, with D uncertain. The V end lost 2 bases, the J end lost 13 bases, and 9 bases lay between the germline ends. The CDR3 sequence is 11 residues long. In germline, CDR1 is LGHDT, CDR2 YNNKEL (reference sequence).

The CDR3 loop is CASSYSREGLSYEQYF. The CDR3 nucleotides are TGTGCCAGCAGTTACTCAAGGGAGGGGCTTTCTTACGAGCAGTACTTC. The rearrangement uses TRBV6-6 and TRBJ2-7; 7 bases line up with TRBD2. Germline V CDR1 and CDR2: MNHNY, SVGAGI (reference sequence). Trimming took 0 bases from V and 4 from J; bases not matched to a gene: 9. The CDR3 loop spans 16 amino acids.